This T cell receptor (beta chain) stems from a study of T cell changes during pregnancy in multiple sclerosis. The CDR3 contains 12 residues. Germline lookup yields CDR1 SGHAT and CDR2 FQDESV (reference sequence). After removal of 3 bases from V and 10 bases from J, the junction contained 2 bases not matched to a gene. The protocol was immunoSEQ multiplex PCR, while the TCRdb copy is restricted to in-frame clones and leaves out a portion. The sample consists of some 97,000 clones, about 90% of them appearing once. This chain links TRBV11-1 with TRBJ1-1; 10 bases match TRBD1. The origin of this receptor is a female donor with multiple sclerosis, enrolled in a pregnancy study. The source was peripheral blood, collected after pregnancy. This CDR3 is CASSLTGGGAFF. Here the CDR3 DNA reads TGTGCCAGCAGCTTGACAGGGGGCGGAGCTTTCTTT.